The T cell receptor beta chain under discussion was sequenced for a study of blood T cell repertoires in COVID-19. About the study: Samples taken during acute and convalescent COVID-19 were collected in the United States, Italy and Spain.

The CDR3 is 16 amino acids. The junction had 9 bases not matched to a gene; V was cut back by 2 bases and J by 3 bases. Sequencing was performed with immunoSEQ multiplex PCR; in TCRdb, only in-frame clones are kept and a portion is missing. The sample has around 150,000 clones, 60% to 80% seen once. Material for sequencing was peripheral blood. This receptor was identified in a woman in her forties or fifties with active or convalescent COVID-19. The chain is built from TRBV23-1 and TRBJ2-7, with 8 bases that match TRBD1. TRBV23-1 is annotated as an ORF whose role is uncertain. CDR3 loop: CASSQSRTGTHYEQYF. The CDR3 DNA is TGCGCCAGCAGTCAAAGCCGGACAGGGACCCACTACGAGCAGTACTTC.